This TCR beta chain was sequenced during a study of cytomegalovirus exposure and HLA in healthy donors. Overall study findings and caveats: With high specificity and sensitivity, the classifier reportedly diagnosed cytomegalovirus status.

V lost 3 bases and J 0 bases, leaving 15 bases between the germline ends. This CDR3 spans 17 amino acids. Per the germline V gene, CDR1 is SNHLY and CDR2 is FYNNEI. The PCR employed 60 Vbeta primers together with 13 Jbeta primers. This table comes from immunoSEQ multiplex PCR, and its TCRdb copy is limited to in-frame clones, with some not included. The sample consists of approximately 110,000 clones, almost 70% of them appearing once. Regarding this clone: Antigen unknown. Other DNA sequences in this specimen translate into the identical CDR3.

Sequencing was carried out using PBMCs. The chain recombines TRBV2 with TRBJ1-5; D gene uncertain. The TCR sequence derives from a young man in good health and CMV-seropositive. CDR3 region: CASSERQIGYSNQPQHF. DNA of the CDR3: TGTGCCAGCAGTGAGAGGCAGATTGGGTATAGCAATCAGCCCCAGCATTTT.